The 16 T cell receptor beta chains listed next were all sequenced from one sample in a study of glioma-infiltrating T cells. Using RNA template, CDR3s of TCR alpha and beta were amplified with iRepertoire arm-PCR. TCRdb analysed the multiplex PCR reads with MiXCR anew, one entry per CDR3 protein. The sample lists around 93,000 distinct CDR3 sequences; 35% to 45% were seen once. Sequenced input: glioma tissue, nonneoplastic brain tissue, or PBMCs (not recorded which). The origin of the receptors is a human donor with low-grade glioma or glioblastoma, undergoing nonglioma brain surgery, or in good health (not recorded which).

About this clonotype itself: Here the CDR3 omits its conserved ending phenylalanine or tryptophan, so a read error is the likely source. V is TRBV6-1 and J is TRBJ1-2; D is undetermined. The V gene lost 8 bases and the J gene lost 5 bases, with 24 bases spanning the gap. The CDR3 consists of 16 residues. Germline V CDR1 and CDR2: MNHNS, SASEGT. Here the CDR3 reads CASGSVGLNGKYGYTL. CDR3 nucleotides: TGTGCCAGCGGGTCGGTCGGATTAAACGGAAAATATGGCTACACCCTG.

Concerning this clonotype itself: A much larger clone differs from this one at a single base, so this may be a read error. The CDR3 reads CASNPWSGRFDTRYF. CDR3 bases: TGTGCCAGCAACCCCTGGAGCGGGCGCTTCGATACGCGGTATTTT. The chain employs TRBV2 and TRBJ2-3, with a weak D call TRBD2 (6 bases). CDR1 is SNHLY and CDR2 is FYNNEI in the germline V gene. The CDR3 is 15 residues long. Variable domain in full (rest from reference TRBV2 and TRBJ2-3): EPEVTQTPSHQVTQMGQEVILRCVPISNHLYFYWYRQILGQKVEFLVSFYNNEISEKSEIFDDQFSVERPDGSNFTLKIRSTKLEDSAMYFCASNPWSGRFDTRYFGPGTRLTVL.

This clonotype was detected only a few times. The junction differs from germline at one of its ends, possibly a read error. CDR3 DNA: TGTGCCAGCAGCCAAGTGTGGAATGGGCAGTTCTTC. Protein sequence: CASSQVWNGQFF. The rearrangement links TRBV3-1 to TRBJ2-1; D is unclear. Germline V gives CDR1 LGHDT, CDR2 YNNKEL (reference sequence). This CDR3 spans 12 amino acids.

Worth noting for this clonotype: This sequence may be a read error, since a much larger clone differs from it by one base. The chain has TRBV18 and TRBJ2-1; tentatively, D is TRBD1 (5 bases). CDR3 length equals 15 residues. Per the germline V gene, CDR1 is KGHSH and CDR2 is LQKENI. V lost 5 bases to trimming and J lost 0 bases, with 11 bases between them. Here the CDR3 DNA reads TGTGCCAGCTCAGGGGCAGGAAGCTCCTACAATGAGCAGTTCTTC. Its protein product is CASSGAGSSYNEQFF.

The J gene is TRBJ2-2, the V gene TRBV29-1; 8 positions agree with TRBD1. Germline CDR1 is SQVTM and CDR2 is ANQGSEA. With V trimmed by 4 bases and J by 0 bases, 4 bases remained unmatched. CDR3 length: 15 amino acids. Here the CDR3 reads CSVARGQANTGELFF. The CDR3 DNA sequence: TGCAGCGTTGCGAGGGGACAGGCGAACACCGGGGAGCTGTTTTTT.

The rearrangement joins TRBV15 to TRBJ2-1; 14 positions match TRBD2. The junction had 9 bases not matched to a gene; V was cut back by 2 bases and J by 12 bases. Germline CDR1 LNHNV, CDR2 YYDKDF (reference sequence). CDR3 length equals 16 residues. The chain's CDR3 is CATSRRLAGGTDTQFF. The CDR3 region has the DNA TGTGCCACCAGCAGACGACTAGCGGGGGGGACAGATACGCAGTTCTTC.

Many counts were recorded for this clonotype. The chain links TRBV7-8 to TRBJ2-3; 7 positions match TRBD1. CDR1 and CDR2 (germline): SGHVS, FQNEAQ. J was trimmed by 3 bases and V by 3 bases; bases with no gene match: 3. The CDR3 covers 14 residues. CDR3 bases: TGTGCCAGCAGCTTTGACAGGGTAACAGATACGCAGTATTTT. This translates into CASSFDRVTDTQYF.

This clonotype occurred a few times. The chain combines TRBV11-2 with TRBJ2-1; 10 positions agree with TRBD2. The CDR3 has 16 residues. CDR1 and CDR2 from the germline V gene are SGHAT and FQNNGV. V was clipped by 5 bases and J by 7 bases; unmatched bases: 11. In DNA, the CDR3 is TGTGCCAGCAGCGGATGGCGAGCGGGGGGGATAAATGAGCAGTTCTTC. Protein: CASSGWRAGGINEQFF.

At least ten counts were recorded for this clonotype. The chain links TRBV12-3 or TRBV12-4 to TRBJ2-1; the D is unclear. V was shortened by 6 bases and J by 7 bases, with 16 bases between the two germline ends. The CDR3 has 14 residues. As DNA, the CDR3 is TGTGCCAGCAGCGAGATCAGCGCGAATAATGAGCAGTTCTTC. Translated, it gives CASSEISANNEQFF.

Points on this clonotype: Since a much larger clone is just one base distant, this may be a read error. The chain is built from TRBV7-3 and TRBJ2-3; possibly TRBD1 for D (6 bases). The length of the CDR3 is 13 residues. V lost 5 bases and J 7 bases, leaving 13 bases between the germline ends. Per the germline V gene, CDR1 is SGHTA and CDR2 is FQGTGA. For the CDR3, the DNA is TGTGCCAGCAGCGAAATGGGGACATATACGCAGTATTTT. It encodes CASSEMGTYTQYF.

About this clonotype: Possible read error: a much larger clone is one base away. The rearrangement links TRBV14 to TRBJ2-7; 7 bases fit TRBD1. Germline CDR1 reads SGHDN; CDR2 reads FVKESK. Trimming cost V 6 bases and J 6 bases; bases outside gene matches: 14. The CDR3 extends over 15 amino acids. CDR3 loop: CASSKRTGFTGEQYF. The CDR3, as DNA: TGTGCCAGCAGTAAGCGGACAGGATTTACCGGCGAGCAGTACTTC. The full variable domain, with the rest looked up from reference TRBV14 and TRBJ2-7, is EAGVTQFPSHSVIEKGQTVTLRCDPISGHDNLYWYRRVMGKEIKFLLHFVKESKQDESGMPNNRFLAERTGGTYSTLKVQPAELEDSGVYFCASSKRTGFTGEQYFGPGTRLTVT.

The V call is TRBV4-1, the J call TRBJ2-7; D gene uncertain. The V and J ends lost 1 base and 4 bases respectively, with 11 bases between them. Per the germline V gene, CDR1 is MGHRA and CDR2 is YSYEKL. The CDR3 runs to 14 residues. The CDR3 loop is CASSQGRISYEQYF. The CDR3 DNA reads TGCGCCAGCAGCCAAGGAAGGATTTCTTACGAGCAGTACTTC.

CDR3 sequence (DNA): TGCGCCAGCAGTGCTGCCGGGATAGAGAACACTGAAGCTTTCTTT. It translates to CASSAAGIENTEAFF. The chain is built from TRBV4-1 and TRBJ1-1; D gene uncertain. V was trimmed by 6 bases and J by 1 base, leaving 15 bases between them. The CDR3 spans 15 residues. Germline CDR1 is MGHRA and CDR2 is YSYEKL.

In this sample, this clonotype turned up a few times. V and J are TRBV12-3 or TRBV12-4 and TRBJ2-6, with D possibly being TRBD2 (5 bases). The CDR3 is 16 amino acids. V was cut by 3 bases and J by 2 bases, with 11 bases left in between. CDR3 nucleotides: TGTGCCAGCAGTTTCTCCCCCGGGGCTGGGGCCAACGTCCTGACTTTC. Translating it yields CASSFSPGAGANVLTF.

This clonotype was observed many times. V gene TRBV20-1 combines with J gene TRBJ2-7; maybe TRBD2 (5 bases). CDR1 is DFQATT and CDR2 is SNEGSKA in the germline V gene (reference sequence). The V gene lost 3 bases and the J gene lost 4 bases, with 7 bases spanning the gap. The CDR3 covers 11 residues. CDR3 sequence (DNA): TGCAGTGCTAGGACGGGGTACGAGCAGTACTTC. This translates into CSARTGYEQYF.

The chain has TRBV28 and TRBJ2-3; TRBD1 matches 8 bases. The CDR3 is 17 amino acids. Trimming took 4 bases from V and 3 from J; bases not matched to a gene: 12. Germline lookup yields CDR1 MDHEN and CDR2 SYDVKM. The CDR3 is CASSYLGTGLRTDTQYF. Here the CDR3 DNA reads TGTGCCAGCAGTTACTTAGGGACAGGACTACGAACAGATACGCAGTATTTT.